This is a list of T cell receptor beta chains from one sample in a study of memory CD8 T cells in hepatitis C reinfection. TCRdb's table, derived via immunoSEQ multiplex PCR, lists solely in-frame clones and lacks some. The sample contains around 45,000 clones, approximately 87% of which appear only once. The specimen was naive CD8+ T cells sorted from blood. The receptors stem from a man aged 18 to 29 with hepatitis C virus infection. Each CDR3 is given with its conserved first and last residue. D genes are given only for firm matches.

J,D,V,CDR3
TRBJ1-4,NA,TRBV7-9,CASSLAAGTNEKLFF
TRBJ2-1,TRBD1,TRBV12-5,CASGLAFRDRGDNEQFF
TRBJ1-5,NA,TRBV5-7,CASSHRQEGGGDNQPQHF
TRBJ2-6,TRBD1,TRBV4-1,CASSRVGQGALGANVLTF
TRBJ2-3,TRBD2,TRBV7-2,CASSLDGTSVVDTQYF
TRBJ2-3,NA,TRBV11-2,CASSSLLRSSTDTQYF
TRBJ2-7,NA,TRBV27,CASSPGQTYEQHF
TRBJ2-3,NA,TRBV29-1,CSVEKGQGRNTDTQYF
TRBJ1-1,NA,TRBV5-5,CASSPGTFGEAFF
TRBJ2-7,TRBD1,TRBV2,CASSSGTGHYEQYF
TRBJ2-1,TRBD2,TRBV27,CASSSRGAGVPEQFF
TRBJ2-3,TRBD2,TRBV9,CASSGAGGADTQYF
TRBJ2-1,TRBD2,TRBV14,CASSLYFGLAGVNEQFF
TRBJ2-2,TRBD2,TRBV6-5,CASSPTGLNTGELFF
TRBJ2-7,TRBD2,TRBV4-1,CASSPGLAGGYEQYF
TRBJ1-1,NA,TRBV7-9,CASSLGQAMNTEAFF
TRBJ2-3,TRBD2,TRBV11-2,CASSGGTSGAFFTDTQYF
TRBJ2-5,NA,TRBV6-1,CASSEAAWEETQYF
TRBJ1-4,TRBD1,TRBV4-1,CASSQAGQGGNEKLFF
NA,TRBD1,TRBV27,CASSRTGDYEQYF
TRBJ1-2,NA,TRBV14,CASSQAGDDGYTF
TRBJ2-5,TRBD1,TRBV7-9,CASSLVQGAETQYF
TRBJ1-2,NA,TRBV9,CASTTNRRYGYTF
TRBJ2-5,NA,TRBV19,CASSIGSRGQETQYF
TRBJ2-1,TRBD2,TRBV7-9,CASSPAGLADPGEQFF
TRBJ2-5,NA,TRBV14,CASSQDPWSLGVYETQYF
TRBJ2-3,TRBD2,TRBV9,CASSMGTSGGSDTQYF
TRBJ2-3,TRBD1,TRBV7-9,CASSYQGQENTDTQYF
TRBJ1-2,NA,TRBV19,CASSQPTVKPNYGYTF